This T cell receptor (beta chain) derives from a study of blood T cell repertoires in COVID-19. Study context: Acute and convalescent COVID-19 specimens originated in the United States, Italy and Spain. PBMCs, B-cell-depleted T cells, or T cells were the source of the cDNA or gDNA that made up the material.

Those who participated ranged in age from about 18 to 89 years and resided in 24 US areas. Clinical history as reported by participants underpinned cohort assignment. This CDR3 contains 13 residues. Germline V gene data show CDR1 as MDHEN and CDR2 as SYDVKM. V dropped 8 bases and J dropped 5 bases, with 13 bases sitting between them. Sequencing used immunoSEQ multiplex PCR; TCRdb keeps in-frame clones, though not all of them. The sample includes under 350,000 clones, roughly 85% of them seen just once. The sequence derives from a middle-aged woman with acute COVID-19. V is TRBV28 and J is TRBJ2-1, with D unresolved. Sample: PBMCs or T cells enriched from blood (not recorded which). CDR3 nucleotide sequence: TGTGCCAGCGCCTACTTACGCAACAATGAGCAGTTCTTC. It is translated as CASAYLRNNEQFF.